A selection of T cell receptor beta chains follows, all from one sample in a study of T cells after yellow fever vaccination. TCRdb re-called the 5' RACE reads with MiXCR, one entry per CDR3 protein. The sample has about 350,000 distinct CDR3 sequences, around 8.1% seen once. The sequenced sample was PBMCs, obtained approximately 47 days after the first yellow fever vaccination. These receptors were collected from a man in his late teens or twenties who received the YFV17D yellow fever vaccine. The CDR3 runs from the conserved cysteine through the conserved F or W. Each record gives: CDR3 DNA, CDR3 protein, J gene, D gene, V gene, clone size. D genes are given only for firm matches. Expanded clones are given a class, and other clones once, few, many or no size at all.

TGTGCCAGCAGCCAAACACCGGGACTAGCGGGGGACACTCAAGAGACCCAGTACTTC,CASSQTPGLAGDTQETQYF,TRBJ2-5,TRBD2,TRBV4-2,NA
TGTGCCAGCACTATACTAGGGGGGCGAGAGAACCAGTACTTC,CASTILGGRENQYF,TRBJ2-5,NA,TRBV5-4,NA
TGTGCCAGCAGCATGGCCCCAGGGACTGAGCAGTTCTTC,CASSMAPGTEQFF,TRBJ2-1,NA,TRBV7-2,many
TGCAGCGCCCCAAAGACCCAGTACTTC,CSAPKTQYF,TRBJ2-5,NA,TRBV29-1,NA
TGTGCCAGCAGCCAAAGGACTAGCGGGGGGGCCCGTGAGCAGTTCTTC,CASSQRTSGGAREQFF,TRBJ2-1,TRBD2,TRBV3-1,few
TGTGCCAGCAGTTCAGGACAGGGGACCGGGACCGCCTATTTAGAGCAGTTCTTC,CASSSGQGTGTAYLEQFF,TRBJ2-1,TRBD1,TRBV6-2/TRBV6-3,NA
TGCGCCAGCAGACCTTATTATGGGGCCGGGGAGCTGTTTTTT,CASRPYYGAGELFF,TRBJ2-2,NA,TRBV23-1,NA
TGTGCCAGCAGCCCAATAGCTCGTGAGCAGTACTTC,CASSPIAREQYF,TRBJ2-7,NA,TRBV7-2,NA
TGTGCCAGCAGCTCCGGCCCGGGACTAGGGTCCTACAATGAGCAGTTCTTC,CASSSGPGLGSYNEQFF,TRBJ2-1,TRBD2,TRBV11-2,many
TGTGCCAGCAGCCAAGTTCCTAGTAGATTCGCCGGGGAGCTGTTTTTT,CASSQVPSRFAGELFF,TRBJ2-2,NA,TRBV4-2,many
TGCGCCAGCAGCTTAGGGACAACCGGTACTGAAGCTTTCTTT,CASSLGTTGTEAFF,TRBJ1-1,NA,TRBV5-1,NA
TGTGCCAGGGGAACCGGGCTCTACAACAATGAGCAGTTCTTC,CARGTGLYNNEQFF,TRBJ2-1,NA,TRBV4-2,NA
TGTGCCAGCAGCTTGGAGACAGGGCCAGATACGCAGTATTTT,CASSLETGPDTQYF,TRBJ2-3,TRBD1,TRBV5-5,once
TGTGCCAGCAGCTTAGGCTCGACAGGGGTAACTGAAGCTTTCTTT,CASSLGSTGVTEAFF,TRBJ1-1,TRBD1,TRBV7-6,few
TGTGCCAGCTCCCCGGCGCGCAACTATGGCTACACCTTC,CASSPARNYGYTF,TRBJ1-2,NA,TRBV6-2/TRBV6-3,NA
TGCGCCAGTGGGACAGAAACCACAGATACGCAGTATTTT,CASGTETTDTQYF,TRBJ2-3,TRBD1,TRBV10-2,few
TGTGCCATCAGGAAAGTTTTGACAGACGACTATGGCTACACCTTC,CAIRKVLTDDYGYTF,TRBJ1-2,NA,TRBV10-3,few
TGCAGCGCCGCGGGAGTAGATAACTATGGCTACACCTTC,CSAAGVDNYGYTF,TRBJ1-2,NA,TRBV29-1,NA